What follows are 6 T cell receptor beta chains derived from one specimen sequenced in a study of regulatory T cells in long-lasting Graves disease (dated by TCRdb to 2020 to 2022). The time point tag for this specimen amounts to: newly diagnosed GD, antithyroid drugs for less than 3 months. RNA was extracted from PBMCs in TRIzol for both TCR sequencing and RNA sequencing. The method was multiplex PCR. Sequencing took place on an Illumina HiSeq 4000. TCR beta libraries were built with iRepertoire HTBI primers and Arm-PCR amplification of CDR3 regions. The public reads were quality trimmed at Q25 with fastp and then assembled into clones with MiXCR by TCRdb, keeping productive beta chains. Rows are combined by CDR3 protein, so each entry shows the most common genes and DNA. The sample has 240,000 or so distinct CDR3 sequences on record, around 20% of them singletons. Approximately 14% of the sample lies in the top ten.

The specimen comprised peripheral blood mononuclear cells (PBMCs), sampled at new diagnosis, from a patient treated with antithyroid drugs. The receptors here all came from a female donor with Graves disease.

This chain links TRBV6-1 with TRBJ1-4; D is unresolved. The germline gives CDR1 MNHNS, CDR2 SASEGT. The V end lost 6 bases, the J end lost 0 bases, and 11 bases lay between the germline ends. The CDR3 loop spans 15 amino acids. The CDR3 DNA reads as TGTGCCAGCAGCGGTCGTGGTACAACTAATGAAAAACTGTTTTTT. Amino acid sequence: CASSGRGTTNEKLFF.

This clonotype was seen ten or more times. The chain couples TRBV28 to TRBJ1-4, with 11 bases matching TRBD1. Germline V gene sequence: CDR1 MDHEN, CDR2 SYDVKM. The CDR3 extends over 15 amino acids. V was clipped by 4 bases and J by 10 bases; unmatched bases: 8. CDR3 loop: CASSSSGQGAGKLFF. Here the CDR3 DNA reads TGTGCCAGCAGTTCGTCCGGACAGGGGGCGGGAAAACTGTTTTTT.

This clonotype was seen a few times. The CDR3 here is CASSLVASDNEQFF. The CDR3 bases are TGTGCCAGCAGCTTAGTGGCTAGCGACAATGAGCAGTTCTTC. The J gene is TRBJ2-1, the V gene TRBV11-2; D is possibly TRBD2 (6 bases). The V and J ends lost 1 base and 5 bases respectively, with 9 bases between them. This CDR3 has 14 residues. CDR1 SGHAT and CDR2 FQNNGV come from the germline V gene.

This clonotype was detected many times. The chain joins TRBV24-1 to TRBJ1-2, with 10 bases that match TRBD1. With V trimmed by 7 bases and J by 5 bases, 9 bases remained unmatched. The CDR3 loop spans 15 amino acids. Germline V gene data show CDR1 as KGHDR and CDR2 as SFDVKD. CDR3 residues: CATSGWTGGRYGYTF. The CDR3 DNA reads as TGTGCCACCAGCGGGTGGACAGGGGGACGGTATGGCTACACCTTC.

This clonotype was detected many times. The chain links TRBV6-2 or TRBV6-3 to TRBJ2-1; D unclear. This CDR3 region has 14 residues. CDR1 MNHEY and CDR2 SVGEGT come from the germline V gene. V was cut by 8 bases and J by 5 bases, with 16 bases left in between. The CDR3: CASALRARDNEQFF. DNA of the CDR3: TGTGCCAGCGCTCTACGGGCTAGGGACAATGAGCAGTTCTTC.

CDR3 loop: CASSLGPLGENTEAFF. The CDR3 nucleotides are TGTGCCAGCAGCTTAGGTCCCCTTGGGGAGAACACTGAAGCTTTCTTT. V gene TRBV7-2 combines with J gene TRBJ1-1; D gene uncertain. The CDR3 is made up of 16 amino acids. Between the trimmed V and J ends, which lost 1 base and 1 base, there was a span of 13 bases. CDR1 is SGHTA and CDR2 is FQGNSA in the germline V gene.